This T cell receptor beta chain was observed in a study of cytomegalovirus exposure and HLA in healthy donors (dated 2017 in TCRdb). With regard to the full study: An earlier analysis of several hundred of the donors reported approximately 300 Gb of sequence data and 117 million unique TCR beta sequences obtained from around 180 million T cells. The study combined high-throughput TCR immunosequencing, statistical association of individual TCRs with disease status, and machine learning to predict cytomegalovirus infection status. Approximately 300 gigabases of sequencing data and tens of millions of unique TCR sequences made up an early release that covered approximately 700 HLA-typed donors. In an earlier analysis of roughly 600 of the donors, high-throughput TCR beta sequencing was used to judge whether each TCR beta V gene segment behaved as functional or pseudogenic. The number of typed donors differed by locus: about 620-640 for A, B, C, DRB1 and DQB1; 500 to 550 for DQA1; 606 for DPA1; and 400 to 480 for DPB1. In a later genetic analysis, genome-wide SNP genotypes for about three fifths of the roughly 670 donors were used, and that subset was treated as a discovery cohort. A later analysis re-examined previously published TCR beta repertoires from about 700 donors and added high-resolution HLA genotyping to investigate patterns of TCR occurrence. Every repertoire in the discovery cohort had been generated on one and the same sequencing platform. Across about 380 genotyped donors of the cohort, an average of approximately 240,000 unique TCR beta nucleotide sequences per donor were sequenced, and approximately 17% of those sequences were non-productive. Both class I and class II loci were covered by HLA typing, at four-digit resolution. Among the roughly 400 genotyped donors, about 85% belonged to the genetic ancestry cluster associated with self-reported Caucasian donors. Several DR-DQ haplotypes were treated as single units for association and clustering because of strong linkage in the cohort. Rather than drawing on any new phenotypic data, the later analysis identified candidate immune exposures from TCR beta sequences and the way those sequences occurred across donors. Donor age, sex, ethnicity and CMV serostatus were collected together with the repertoire data. The study profiled the T cell repertoires of hundreds of subjects by immunosequencing and related them to cytomegalovirus serostatus. The aim of the study was to test whether cataloging public T cell receptors could identify signatures of past pathogen exposure. In addition to the first cohort of 666 subjects, a separate validation cohort of around 110 different subjects was used.

The receptor library was made with the immunoSEQ multiplex PCR assay. For the multiplex PCR, a mixture combining 60 forward primers for TCR Vbeta segments and 13 reverse primers for TCR Jbeta segments was used. The CDR3 region of rearranged TCR beta genes was amplified from genomic DNA with a multiplex PCR assay. Amplified TCR beta libraries were sequenced as 87-base-pair reads on the Illumina HiSeq System. In the source study's methods: Across the 600 to 700 repertoires, a later analysis counted tens of millions of unique TCR beta chains, around 10 million of which were shared by at least two donors. A nearest-neighbor algorithm error-corrected the raw reads and collapsed the reads into unique sequences, merging closely related sequences to remove PCR and sequencing errors. Alignment of CDR3 sequences to IMGT reference sequences was used to assign V, D and J gene segments. For a sequence to be retained, a match of at least six nucleotides was required to both a V gene segment and a J gene segment. A rearrangement counted as productive if the CDR3 had no stop codons and remained in frame with V and J, and every other rearrangement counted as non-productive. Following IMGT convention, CDR3 was defined as the stretch from the second conserved V-encoded cysteine up to the conserved J-encoded phenylalanine. In an earlier analysis of more than 550 of the donors, sequences lacking an unambiguous match to a single V gene segment were excluded. An earlier analysis of a few hundred of the donors called V segments functional above 56.7% productive rearrangements and segregating when the between-donor standard deviation exceeded 5%. A statistical classification framework was developed to diagnose cytomegalovirus status using the catalog of TCR beta chain sequences. In a later analysis, TCR nucleotide sequences were compared against IMGT/GENE-DB human TR gene sequences so that V and J genes could be assigned. Using the TCRdist pipeline, a later analysis assigned CDR3 sequences along with most-parsimonious VDJ recombination scenarios. In a later analysis, each TCR beta chain was defined by its CDR3 amino acid sequence together with its V-gene family, and reads lacking a unique V-gene family were excluded. A later analysis removed over 500 highly shared, low-generation-probability nucleotide sequences to deal with suspected cross-contamination and a sequencing artifact. A later analysis calculated a clonal expansion index for each public chain from normalized within-repertoire ranks of inferred template counts. Generation probabilities in a later analysis came from a VDJ recombination model fitted to out-of-frame rearrangements, and those results were checked against IGoR. In a later analysis, TCR-TCR, TCR-HLA and TCR-CMV co-occurrence was scored with hypergeometric tests, and a repertoire-size bias correction was applied to TCR pairs. A later analysis estimated false discovery rates by permuting HLA or CMV assignments 20 times. A later analysis grouped co-occurring TCRs with DBSCAN, adding TCRdist sequence similarity when clustering within HLA-allele-positive subsets. For co-occurrence clustering, repertoires with fewer than 30,000 or more than 120,000 public chains were excluded, along with a handful of repertoires with anomalous nucleotide sharing. TCRdb obtained this table from immuneACCESS and retained in-frame rearrangements with V and J assigned. These tables miss some clones; where compared with another copy, unresolved V genes account for less than half of the shortfall, and the remainder is unexplained. Clone size and V and J calls were adopted from that table, with D and trimming inferred from the DNA. The table for this sample shows tens of thousands of clones. The ten largest clonotypes hold approximately 2.9% of the sample.

In regard to this clone: There is no known antigen for this receptor.

The cohort comprised 666 healthy bone marrow donors. At the time of sampling, all cohort members were nominally healthy, though unrecorded immune exposures were likely present. The donor was CMV seropositive and belonged to the group of 250 to 300 seropositive cohort members. Each donor provided a peripheral blood sample, and peripheral blood mononuclear cells were used for TCR beta sequencing. The Qiagen DNeasy Blood Extraction Kit was used to extract genomic DNA from the blood cell samples. Study-level results and caveats: Roughly uniform sequencing depth across donors was assumed in presence/absence analyses, although this assumption may not hold. Some 15 rarely observed V segments, including chromosome 9 orphons, were excluded from the earlier analysis of about 610 of the donors because counts were too low. A later genetic analysis reported fewer N-insertions in productive TCRs among donors in an Asian-associated ancestry cluster than the roughly 640-donor mean. In the study, around 150 TCR beta chains were listed as associated with cytomegalovirus. Because HLA typing was unavailable for some donors at each locus, only the typed subset was used in association tests. A later analysis found that TCR association rates varied across HLA loci, with DRB1 alleles showing the most associated TCRs and HLA-C alleles the fewest. Correlated functional status among segregating V segments might reflect linkage disequilibrium, but an unknown experimental factor could not be ruled out. Across donors, most TCR sequences were observed very rarely, whereas some public TCRs were present in many individuals. Only TCR beta chains were sequenced in this cohort, and the absence of alpha or paired-chain data limited detectable features. At a false discovery rate of 0.05, a later analysis linked under 20,000 TCR beta sequences to specific HLA alleles. It was suggested by the authors that the approach could potentially be generalized to other disease states and immunological phenotypes. Some IMGT-functional V segments, including TRBV6-2 and TRBV6-3, could not be told apart with the 87-base-pair reads, so those segments were excluded. The only immune exposure information available for the cohort was CMV serostatus. Broadly in line with IMGT annotations, most TCR beta V segments showed up in productive rearrangements about 87% or about 30% of the time in an earlier analysis of several hundred of the donors. A further reported finding was that TCR beta sequences accurately predicted the HLA-A and HLA-B alleles for most subjects in the first cohort. A cluster of highly shared sequence variants was judged likely to represent a technical artifact of the sequencing pipeline. In vitro tests confirmed that three of the cytomegalovirus-associated TCR beta chains recognize cytomegalovirus antigens. In a later genetic analysis, a missense DCLRE1C variant was associated with V-gene and J-gene trimming of TCR beta chains, and the association was replicated in an independent cohort. When HLA alleles, especially DR and DQ, strongly co-occurred, TCR associations were difficult to assign to individual alleles. A later analysis found that HLA-associated TCR beta chains were more clonally expanded and had lower generation probabilities than equally common non-associated chains. Cytomegalovirus status was reported to be diagnosed by the classifier with high specificity and sensitivity in both the original and validation cohorts. Several of the top co-occurrence clusters appeared to be linked to parvovirus B19, influenza, CMV and Epstein-Barr virus, according to a later analysis. According to a later analysis, most CMV-associated TCR beta chains appeared to be HLA-restricted, and the HLA associations seemed to be driven largely by CMV exposure.

CDR1 and CDR2 are drawn from the germline V gene: SGHTS, YDEGEE. The CDR3 has 16 amino acids, counting the end cysteine and phenylalanine. The entry retains the CDR3 DNA only, 48 bases that are in frame from base 1. V gives up 3 bases and J gives up 4 bases, and the segment between their germline ends measures 19 bases. This clonotype was sampled from a woman aged 25 to 39 in good health and CMV-seropositive. The sequenced sample consisted of PBMCs. Here the chain combines TRBV5-8 and TRBJ1-2; TRBD1 could be the D gene, as 5 bases match. The nucleotide sequence is given as TGTGCCAGCAGCTCCGGGCAGGGCTACACGGCCTATGGCTACACCTTC. It translates as CASSSGQGYTAYGYTF.